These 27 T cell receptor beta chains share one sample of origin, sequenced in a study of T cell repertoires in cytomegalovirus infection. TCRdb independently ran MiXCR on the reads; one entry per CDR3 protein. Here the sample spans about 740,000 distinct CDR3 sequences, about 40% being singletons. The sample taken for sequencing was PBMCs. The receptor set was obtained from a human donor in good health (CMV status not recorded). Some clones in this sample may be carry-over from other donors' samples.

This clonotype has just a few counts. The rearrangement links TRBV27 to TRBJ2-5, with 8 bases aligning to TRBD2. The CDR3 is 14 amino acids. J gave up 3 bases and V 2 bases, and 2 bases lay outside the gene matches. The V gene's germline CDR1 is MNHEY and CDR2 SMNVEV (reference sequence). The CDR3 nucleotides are TGTGCCAGCAGTTTAACTAGCGGAAAAGAGACCCAGTACTTC. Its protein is CASSLTSGKETQYF.

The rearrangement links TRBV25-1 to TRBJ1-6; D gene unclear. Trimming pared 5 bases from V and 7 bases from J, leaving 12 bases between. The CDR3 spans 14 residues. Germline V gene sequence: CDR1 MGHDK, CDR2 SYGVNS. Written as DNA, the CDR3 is TGTGCCAGCAGTATGGGCTGGAGGAATTCACCCCTCCACTTT. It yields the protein CASSMGWRNSPLHF.

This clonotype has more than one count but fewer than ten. The CDR3 sequence: CASSLKDSGNTIYF. The CDR3 coding sequence is TGTGCCAGCAGCTTAAAGGACTCTGGAAACACCATATATTTT. V is TRBV7-8 and J is TRBJ1-3; D unresolved. The length of the CDR3 is 14 residues. The V end was cut by 2 bases, the J end by 0 bases, with 5 bases between. Looked up from germline, CDR1 is SGHVS and CDR2 is FQNEAQ. The full variable domain, its missing parts supplied by reference TRBV7-8 and TRBJ1-3, is GAGVSQSPRYKVAKRGQDVALRCDPISGHVSLFWYQQALGQGPEFLTYFQNEAQLDKSGLPSDRFFAERPEGSVSTLKIQRTQQEDSAVYLCASSLKDSGNTIYFGEGSWLTVV.

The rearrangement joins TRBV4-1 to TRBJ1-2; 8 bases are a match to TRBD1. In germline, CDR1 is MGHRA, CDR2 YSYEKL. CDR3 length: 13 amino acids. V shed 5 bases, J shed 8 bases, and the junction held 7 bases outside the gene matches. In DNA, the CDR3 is TGCGCCAGCAGCGTCCAGGGGGCGGAAGGCTACACCTTC. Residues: CASSVQGAEGYTF.

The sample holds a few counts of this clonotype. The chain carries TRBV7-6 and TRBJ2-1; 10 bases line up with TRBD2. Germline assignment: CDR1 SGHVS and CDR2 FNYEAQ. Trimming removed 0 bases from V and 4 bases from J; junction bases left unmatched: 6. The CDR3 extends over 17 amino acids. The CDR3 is CASSLAMSGRAYNEQFF. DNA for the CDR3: TGTGCCAGCAGCTTAGCGATGAGCGGGAGGGCTTACAATGAGCAGTTCTTC. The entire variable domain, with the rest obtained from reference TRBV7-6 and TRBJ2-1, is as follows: GAGVSQSPRYKVTKRGQDVALRCDPISGHVSLYWYRQALGQGPEFLTYFNYEAQQDKSGLPNDRFSAERPEGSISTLTIQRTEQRDSAMYRCASSLAMSGRAYNEQFFGPGTRLTVL.

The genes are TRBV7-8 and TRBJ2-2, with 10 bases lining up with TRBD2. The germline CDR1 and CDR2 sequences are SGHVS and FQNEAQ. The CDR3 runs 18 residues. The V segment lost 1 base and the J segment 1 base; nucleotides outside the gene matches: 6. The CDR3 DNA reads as TGTGCCAGCAGCTTAGTAGCGGGGGGCCCAGGGAACACCGGGGAGCTGTTTTTT. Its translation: CASSLVAGGPGNTGELFF.

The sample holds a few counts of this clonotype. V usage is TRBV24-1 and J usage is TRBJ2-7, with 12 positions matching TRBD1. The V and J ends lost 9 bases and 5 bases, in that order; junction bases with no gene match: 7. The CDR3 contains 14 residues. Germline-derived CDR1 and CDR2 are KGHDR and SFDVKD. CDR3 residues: CATPPGQGANEQYF. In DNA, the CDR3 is TGTGCCACCCCCCCGGGACAGGGGGCCAACGAGCAGTACTTC.

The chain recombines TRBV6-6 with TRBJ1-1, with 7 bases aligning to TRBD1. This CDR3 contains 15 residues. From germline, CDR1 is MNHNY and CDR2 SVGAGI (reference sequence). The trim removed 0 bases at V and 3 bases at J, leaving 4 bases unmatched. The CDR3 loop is CASSYSRDRDTEAFF. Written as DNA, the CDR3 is TGTGCCAGCAGTTACTCTCGGGACAGAGACACTGAAGCTTTCTTT.

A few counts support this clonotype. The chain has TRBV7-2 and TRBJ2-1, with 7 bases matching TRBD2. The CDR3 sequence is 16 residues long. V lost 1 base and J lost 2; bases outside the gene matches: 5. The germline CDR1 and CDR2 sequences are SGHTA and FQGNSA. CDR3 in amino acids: CASSLEDGRPYNEQFF. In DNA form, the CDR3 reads TGTGCCAGCAGCTTAGAGGACGGGAGGCCCTACAATGAGCAGTTCTTC.

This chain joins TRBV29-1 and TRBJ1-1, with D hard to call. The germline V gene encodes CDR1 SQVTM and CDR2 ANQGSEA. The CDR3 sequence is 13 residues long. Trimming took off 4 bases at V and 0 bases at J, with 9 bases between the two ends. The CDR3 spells CSVGWSMNTEAFF. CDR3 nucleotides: TGCAGCGTTGGATGGAGCATGAACACTGAAGCTTTCTTT.

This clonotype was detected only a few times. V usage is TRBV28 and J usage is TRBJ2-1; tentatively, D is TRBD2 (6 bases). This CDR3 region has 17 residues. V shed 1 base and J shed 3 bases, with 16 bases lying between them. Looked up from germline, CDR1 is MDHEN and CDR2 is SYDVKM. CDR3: CASSLYPSSGSYNEQFF. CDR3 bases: TGTGCCAGCAGTTTATATCCCTCGTCCGGGAGCTACAATGAGCAGTTCTTC.

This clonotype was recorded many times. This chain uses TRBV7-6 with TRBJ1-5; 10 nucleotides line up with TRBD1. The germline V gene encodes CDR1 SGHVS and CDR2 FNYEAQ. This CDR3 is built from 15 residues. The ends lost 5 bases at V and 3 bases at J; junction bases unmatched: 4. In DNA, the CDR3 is TGTGCCAGCAGCCCGGGGACAGGGGTCAATCAGCCCCAGCATTTT. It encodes CASSPGTGVNQPQHF.

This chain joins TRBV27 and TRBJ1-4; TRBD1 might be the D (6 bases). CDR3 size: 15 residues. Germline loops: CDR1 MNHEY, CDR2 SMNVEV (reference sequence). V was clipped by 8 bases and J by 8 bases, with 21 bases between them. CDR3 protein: CASRGTGSLREKLFF. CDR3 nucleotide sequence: TGTGCCAGCCGCGGAACAGGGTCTTTAAGGGAAAAACTGTTTTTT.

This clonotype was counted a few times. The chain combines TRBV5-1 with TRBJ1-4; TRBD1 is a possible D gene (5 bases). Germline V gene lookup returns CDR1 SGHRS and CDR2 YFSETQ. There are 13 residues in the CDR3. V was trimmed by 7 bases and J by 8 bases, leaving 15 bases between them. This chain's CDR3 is CASGLDTQEKLFF. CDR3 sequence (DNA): TGCGCCAGCGGATTGGACACGCAGGAAAAACTGTTTTTT.

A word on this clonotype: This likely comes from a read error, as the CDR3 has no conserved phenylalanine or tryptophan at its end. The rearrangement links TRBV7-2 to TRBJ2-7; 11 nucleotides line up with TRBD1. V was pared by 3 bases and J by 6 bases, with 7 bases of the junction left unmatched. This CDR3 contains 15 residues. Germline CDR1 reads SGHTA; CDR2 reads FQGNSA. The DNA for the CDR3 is TGTGCCAGCAGCTTCGAAGGGACAGGGGGGCCCGAGCAGTACTTA. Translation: CASSFEGTGGPEQYL.

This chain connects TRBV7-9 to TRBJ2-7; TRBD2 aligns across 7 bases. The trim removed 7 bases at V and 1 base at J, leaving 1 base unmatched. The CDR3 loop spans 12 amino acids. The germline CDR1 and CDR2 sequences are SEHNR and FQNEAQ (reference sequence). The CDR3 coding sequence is TGTGCCAGCACGGGGGGTTCCTACGAGCAGTACTTC. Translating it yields CASTGGSYEQYF.

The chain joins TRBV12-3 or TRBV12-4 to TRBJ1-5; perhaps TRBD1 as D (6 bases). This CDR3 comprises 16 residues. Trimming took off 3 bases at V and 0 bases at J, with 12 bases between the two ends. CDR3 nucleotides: TGTGCCAGCAGTTTCCGACAGGTCGATAGCAATCAGCCCCAGCATTTT. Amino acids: CASSFRQVDSNQPQHF.

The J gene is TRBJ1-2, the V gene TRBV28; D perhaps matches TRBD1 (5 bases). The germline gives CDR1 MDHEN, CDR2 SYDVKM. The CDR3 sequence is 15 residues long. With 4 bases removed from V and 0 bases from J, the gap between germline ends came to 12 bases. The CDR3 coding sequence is TGTGCCAGCAGTTCACAGGAGATCTCTAACTATGGCTACACCTTC. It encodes CASSSQEISNYGYTF.

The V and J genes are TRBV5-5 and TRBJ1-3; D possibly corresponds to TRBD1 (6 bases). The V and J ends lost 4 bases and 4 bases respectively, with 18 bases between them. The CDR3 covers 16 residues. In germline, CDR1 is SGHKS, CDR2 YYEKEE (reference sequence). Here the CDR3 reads CASSPGGGSSGNTIYF. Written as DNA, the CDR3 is TGTGCCAGCAGCCCCGGGGGGGGCAGTTCGGGAAACACCATATATTTT.

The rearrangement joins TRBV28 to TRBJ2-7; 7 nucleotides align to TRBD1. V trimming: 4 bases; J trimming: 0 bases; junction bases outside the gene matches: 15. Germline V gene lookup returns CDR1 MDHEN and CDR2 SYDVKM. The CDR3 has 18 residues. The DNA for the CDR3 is TGTGCCAGCAGTTCCATATTCCGGGACAGCCAGAGCTCCTACGAGCAGTACTTC. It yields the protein CASSSIFRDSQSSYEQYF.

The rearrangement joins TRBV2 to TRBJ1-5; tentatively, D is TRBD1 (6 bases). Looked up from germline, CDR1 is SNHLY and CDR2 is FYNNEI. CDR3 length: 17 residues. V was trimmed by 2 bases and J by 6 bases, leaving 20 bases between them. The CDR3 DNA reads TGTGCCAGCAGTGAAACCGGCGTTACAGGGCCAGGTCAGCCCCAGCATTTT. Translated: CASSETGVTGPGQPQHF.

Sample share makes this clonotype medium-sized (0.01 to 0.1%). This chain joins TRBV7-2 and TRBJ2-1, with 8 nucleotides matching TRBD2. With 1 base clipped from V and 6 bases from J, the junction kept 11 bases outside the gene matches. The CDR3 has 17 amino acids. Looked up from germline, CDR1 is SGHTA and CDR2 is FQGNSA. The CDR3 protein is CASSLDPGTRPANEQFF. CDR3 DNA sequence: TGTGCCAGCAGCTTAGATCCCGGGACTAGGCCTGCCAATGAGCAGTTCTTC.

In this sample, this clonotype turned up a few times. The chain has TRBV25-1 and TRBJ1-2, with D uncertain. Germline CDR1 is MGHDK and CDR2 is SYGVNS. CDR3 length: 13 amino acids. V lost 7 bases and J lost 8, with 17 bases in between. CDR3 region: CASKDRLLSGYTF. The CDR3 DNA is TGTGCCAGCAAGGACCGTCTTTTAAGCGGCTACACCTTC.

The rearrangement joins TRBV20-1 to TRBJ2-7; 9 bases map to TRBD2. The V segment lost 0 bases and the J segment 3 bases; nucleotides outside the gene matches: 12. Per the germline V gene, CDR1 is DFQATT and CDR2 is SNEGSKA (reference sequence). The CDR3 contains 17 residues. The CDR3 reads CSARDRSGRTGHYEQYF. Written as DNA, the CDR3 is TGCAGTGCTAGAGATAGAAGCGGGAGGACCGGGCACTACGAGCAGTACTTC.

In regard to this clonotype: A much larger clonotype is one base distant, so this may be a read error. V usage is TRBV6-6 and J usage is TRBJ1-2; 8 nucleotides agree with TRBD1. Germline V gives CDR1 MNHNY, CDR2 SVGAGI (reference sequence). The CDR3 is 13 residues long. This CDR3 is CASSGTGLGDYSF. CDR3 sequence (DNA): TGTGCCAGCAGTGGGACAGGCCTGGGGGACTACAGCTTC.

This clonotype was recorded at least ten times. The CDR3 spells CASSLQVTDSYGYTF. Here the CDR3 DNA reads TGTGCCAGCAGCCTCCAAGTAACGGATTCCTATGGCTACACCTTC. The chain recombines TRBV7-9 with TRBJ1-2; the D is unclear. Germline values: CDR1 SEHNR, CDR2 FQNEAQ (reference sequence). There are 15 residues in the CDR3. Trimming shortened V by 5 bases and J by 4 bases, and 17 bases separated the two germline ends. Full variable domain (missing parts from reference TRBV7-9 and TRBJ1-2): DTGVSQNPRHKITKRGQNVTFRCDPISEHNRLYWYRQTLGQGPEFLTYFQNEAQLEKSRLLSDRFSAERPKGSFSTLEIQRTEQGDSAMYLCASSLQVTDSYGYTFGSGTRLTVV.

In DNA, the CDR3 is TGCGCCAGCAGCTTGAGGGGCCCAACTAATGAAAAACTGTTTTTT. This translates into CASSLRGPTNEKLFF. The rearrangement joins TRBV5-1 to TRBJ1-4, with D possibly TRBD1 on 5 matching bases. The CDR3 consists of 15 residues. With 1 base removed from V and 0 bases from J, the gap between germline ends came to 7 bases. Germline CDR1 and CDR2: SGHRS and YFSETQ.